These T cell receptor beta chains were read from a single sample in a study of cytomegalovirus exposure and HLA in healthy donors. TCRdb's table, derived via immunoSEQ multiplex PCR, lists solely in-frame clones and lacks some. The sample lists around 75,000 clones; 75% to 80% were seen once. The sample taken for sequencing was PBMCs. These receptors originate from a man aged 35-49 years in good health and CMV-seronegative. Both conserved end residues are part of each CDR3. The order of the fields is J gene, D gene, clone size, V gene, CDR3 protein, CDR3 DNA. A D gene is named only where the DNA matches it firmly. The size entry is marked missing in some rows and otherwise reads once, few, many or a size class.

j_call: TRBJ1-1
d_call: -
clone_size: -
v_call: TRBV10-1
cdr3_aa: CASSESMNTEAFF
cdr3_nt: TGCGCCAGCAGTGAGTCCATGAACACTGAAGCTTTCTTT

j_call: TRBJ2-5
d_call: -
clone_size: -
v_call: TRBV2
cdr3_aa: CASSAGEETQYF
cdr3_nt: TGTGCCAGCAGTGCAGGGGAGGAGACCCAGTACTTC

j_call: TRBJ2-3
d_call: -
clone_size: -
v_call: TRBV7-2
cdr3_aa: CASSTRLRGWTDTQYF
cdr3_nt: TGTGCCAGCAGCACCCGACTCCGAGGGTGGACAGATACGCAGTATTTT

j_call: TRBJ2-2
d_call: -
clone_size: -
v_call: TRBV19
cdr3_aa: CASSGPQNTGELFF
cdr3_nt: TGTGCCAGTAGTGGCCCCCAGAACACCGGGGAGCTGTTTTTT

j_call: TRBJ1-1
d_call: TRBD1
clone_size: -
v_call: TRBV11-2
cdr3_aa: CASSLVRGQCRAFF
cdr3_nt: TGTGCCAGCAGCTTAGTCAGGGGGCAGTGCCGTGCTTTCTTT

j_call: TRBJ2-1
d_call: TRBD1
clone_size: -
v_call: TRBV27
cdr3_aa: CASSWLGTGVNEQFF
cdr3_nt: TGTGCCAGCAGTTGGCTCGGGACAGGGGTCAATGAGCAGTTCTTC

j_call: TRBJ2-2
d_call: TRBD1
clone_size: -
v_call: TRBV10-1
cdr3_aa: CASSEHRGDLGELFF
cdr3_nt: TGCGCCAGCAGTGAGCACAGGGGGGACCTGGGGGAGCTGTTTTTT

j_call: TRBJ1-5
d_call: -
clone_size: -
v_call: TRBV6-1
cdr3_aa: CASSERGSYSNQPQHF
cdr3_nt: TGTGCCAGCAGTGAAAGGGGGAGCTATAGCAATCAGCCCCAGCATTTT

j_call: TRBJ1-2
d_call: -
clone_size: -
v_call: TRBV21-1
cdr3_aa: CASSIQPGQRYNYGYTF
cdr3_nt: TGTGCCAGCAGCATACAGCCGGGACAACGATACAACTATGGCTACACCTTC

j_call: TRBJ2-5
d_call: -
clone_size: -
v_call: TRBV19
cdr3_aa: CASKEGPGAETQYF
cdr3_nt: TGTGCCAGTAAGGAGGGACCCGGGGCAGAGACCCAGTACTTC

j_call: TRBJ2-3
d_call: -
clone_size: few
v_call: TRBV6-5
cdr3_aa: CASSFSGDGTDTQYF
cdr3_nt: TGTGCCAGCAGTTTTTCGGGGGATGGTACAGATACGCAGTATTTT

j_call: TRBJ1-3
d_call: -
clone_size: few
v_call: TRBV6-5
cdr3_aa: CASSPWSSGNTIYF
cdr3_nt: TGTGCCAGCAGTCCATGGAGCTCTGGAAACACCATATATTTT

j_call: TRBJ2-1
d_call: -
clone_size: -
v_call: TRBV7-3
cdr3_aa: CASSLTRDTDNEQFF
cdr3_nt: TGTGCCAGCAGCTTAACACGGGACACGGACAATGAGCAGTTCTTC

j_call: TRBJ2-3
d_call: -
clone_size: -
v_call: TRBV29-1
cdr3_aa: CSVGQGRDTQYF
cdr3_nt: TGCAGCGTTGGGCAGGGAAGAGATACGCAGTATTTT

j_call: TRBJ2-1
d_call: -
clone_size: -
v_call: TRBV11-3
cdr3_aa: CASSSGLYNEQFF
cdr3_nt: TGTGCCAGCAGCTCGGGACTTTACAATGAGCAGTTCTTC

j_call: TRBJ2-3
d_call: -
clone_size: few
v_call: TRBV5-1
cdr3_aa: CASSLGATDTQYF
cdr3_nt: TGCGCCAGCAGCTTGGGAGCAACAGATACGCAGTATTTT

j_call: TRBJ1-6
d_call: -
clone_size: -
v_call: TRBV7-2
cdr3_aa: CASSFGQGSSPLHF
cdr3_nt: TGTGCCAGCAGCTTCGGGCAGGGAAGTTCCCCCCTCCACTTT

j_call: TRBJ1-1
d_call: TRBD1
clone_size: -
v_call: TRBV5-1
cdr3_aa: CASSLSVGQGVAFF
cdr3_nt: TGCGCCAGCAGTTTGTCGGTGGGACAGGGGGTAGCTTTCTTT

j_call: TRBJ2-5
d_call: TRBD1
clone_size: once
v_call: TRBV2
cdr3_aa: CASSVDRQETQYF
cdr3_nt: TGTGCCAGCAGTGTGGACAGGCAAGAGACCCAGTACTTC

j_call: TRBJ1-2
d_call: -
clone_size: -
v_call: TRBV7-9
cdr3_aa: CASSLGTETYGYTF
cdr3_nt: TGTGCCAGCAGCTTAGGGACAGAGACCTATGGCTACACCTTC

j_call: TRBJ2-7
d_call: TRBD1
clone_size: -
v_call: TRBV29-1
cdr3_aa: CSVEGGQTPYEQYF
cdr3_nt: TGCAGCGTTGAAGGGGGACAGACCCCCTACGAGCAGTACTTC

j_call: TRBJ1-1
d_call: TRBD1
clone_size: -
v_call: TRBV7-8
cdr3_aa: CASSSQGGDTEAFF
cdr3_nt: TGTGCCAGCAGCTCACAGGGGGGAGACACTGAAGCTTTCTTT

j_call: TRBJ2-1
d_call: -
clone_size: few
v_call: TRBV10-1
cdr3_aa: CASSEGGTENEQFF
cdr3_nt: TGCGCCAGCAGTGAAGGCGGTACGGAAAATGAGCAGTTCTTC

j_call: TRBJ2-3
d_call: -
clone_size: -
v_call: TRBV28
cdr3_aa: CASSFSGQGDTQYF
cdr3_nt: TGTGCCAGCAGTTTCTCCGGCCAGGGTGATACGCAGTATTTT

j_call: TRBJ2-5
d_call: -
clone_size: once
v_call: TRBV9
cdr3_aa: CASSVGHKGVQETQYF
cdr3_nt: TGTGCCAGCAGTGTAGGACACAAAGGGGTCCAAGAGACCCAGTACTTC

j_call: TRBJ2-2
d_call: TRBD1
clone_size: -
v_call: TRBV4-1
cdr3_aa: CASRAPGQSNTGELFF
cdr3_nt: TGCGCCAGCAGAGCACCGGGACAGTCGAACACCGGGGAGCTGTTTTTT

j_call: TRBJ1-2
d_call: TRBD1
clone_size: -
v_call: TRBV6-5
cdr3_aa: CASSYMGQGNYGYTF
cdr3_nt: TGTGCCAGCAGTTACATGGGACAGGGGAACTATGGCTACACCTTC

j_call: TRBJ2-5
d_call: -
clone_size: -
v_call: TRBV11-3
cdr3_aa: CASSLAGVETQYF
cdr3_nt: TGTGCCAGCAGCTTAGCGGGGGTTGAGACCCAGTACTTC

j_call: TRBJ2-3
d_call: TRBD2
clone_size: -
v_call: TRBV4-1
cdr3_aa: CASSQETSGGGLWNTQYF
cdr3_nt: TGCGCCAGCAGCCAAGAAACTAGCGGGGGGGGCCTTTGGAATACGCAGTATTTT

j_call: TRBJ2-7
d_call: TRBD1
clone_size: -
v_call: TRBV7-8
cdr3_aa: CASSLDRGHEQYF
cdr3_nt: TGTGCCAGCAGCTTAGACAGGGGCCACGAGCAGTACTTC

j_call: TRBJ2-5
d_call: -
clone_size: -
v_call: TRBV11-2
cdr3_aa: CASSPSPQSRYYSLETQYF
cdr3_nt: TGTGCCAGCAGTCCGTCGCCTCAATCACGATACTACTCCCTAGAGACCCAGTACTTC

j_call: TRBJ2-1
d_call: TRBD2
clone_size: -
v_call: TRBV9
cdr3_aa: CASSVKSGVPEQFF
cdr3_nt: TGTGCCAGCAGCGTAAAAAGCGGGGTTCCTGAGCAGTTCTTC

j_call: TRBJ1-1
d_call: -
clone_size: -
v_call: TRBV7-2
cdr3_aa: CASINQGLDTEAFF
cdr3_nt: TGTGCCAGCATCAATCAGGGGTTAGACACTGAAGCTTTCTTT

j_call: TRBJ2-5
d_call: TRBD2
clone_size: -
v_call: TRBV7-6
cdr3_aa: CASSTQGGKETQYF
cdr3_nt: TGTGCCAGCAGCACGCAGGGAGGGAAAGAGACCCAGTACTTC

j_call: TRBJ1-4
d_call: TRBD1
clone_size: few
v_call: TRBV11-2
cdr3_aa: CASTPRGTENEKLFF
cdr3_nt: TGTGCCAGCACCCCTCGGGGGACAGAAAATGAAAAACTGTTTTTT

j_call: TRBJ2-1
d_call: -
clone_size: -
v_call: TRBV5-1
cdr3_aa: CASSLFQGNDEQFF
cdr3_nt: TGCGCCAGCAGCTTGTTTCAGGGGAACGATGAGCAGTTCTTC

j_call: TRBJ1-2
d_call: TRBD1
clone_size: few
v_call: TRBV4-2
cdr3_aa: CASSQDGTGGYYGYTF
cdr3_nt: TGTGCCAGCAGCCAGGACGGGACAGGGGGCTACTATGGCTACACCTTC

j_call: TRBJ2-5
d_call: TRBD1
clone_size: once
v_call: TRBV30
cdr3_aa: CAWIPSPGQGAETQYF
cdr3_nt: TGTGCCTGGATTCCTTCTCCGGGACAGGGGGCTGAGACCCAGTACTTC

j_call: TRBJ1-2
d_call: -
clone_size: -
v_call: TRBV7-3
cdr3_aa: CASRRDSNYGYTF
cdr3_nt: TGTGCCAGCAGGAGAGACTCTAACTATGGCTACACCTTC